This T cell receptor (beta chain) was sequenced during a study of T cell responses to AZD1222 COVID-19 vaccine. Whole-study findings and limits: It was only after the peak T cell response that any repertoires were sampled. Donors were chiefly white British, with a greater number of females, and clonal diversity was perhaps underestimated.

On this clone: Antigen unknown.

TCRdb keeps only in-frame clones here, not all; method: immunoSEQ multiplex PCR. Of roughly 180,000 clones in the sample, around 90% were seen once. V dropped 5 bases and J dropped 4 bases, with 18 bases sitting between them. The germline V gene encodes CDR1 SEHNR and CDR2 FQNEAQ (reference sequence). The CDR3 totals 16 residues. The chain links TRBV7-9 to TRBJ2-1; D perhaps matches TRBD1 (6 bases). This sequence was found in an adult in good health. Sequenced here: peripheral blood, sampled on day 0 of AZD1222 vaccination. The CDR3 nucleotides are TGTGCCAGCAGCCCACCGATGGGACAAAGTTACAATGAGCAGTTCTTC. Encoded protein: CASSPPMGQSYNEQFF. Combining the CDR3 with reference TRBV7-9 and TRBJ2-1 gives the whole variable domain DTGVSQNPRHKITKRGQNVTFRCDPISEHNRLYWYRQTLGQGPEFLTYFQNEAQLEKSRLLSDRFSAERPKGSFSTLEIQRTEQGDSAMYLCASSPPMGQSYNEQFFGPGTRLTVL.